This T cell receptor beta chain was sequenced during a study of beta chain features in type 1 diabetes. Study outcomes and limitations: Junctions at VDJ sites from type 1 diabetes patients had fewer insertions and more deletions. Any PCR bias toward short templates would affect both groups alike. The study found that naive, central memory and Treg TCRB repertoires appeared more similar in patients than in healthy donors.

J was trimmed by 5 bases and V by 0 bases; bases with no gene match: 4. The CDR3 covers 15 residues. The germline V gene has CDR1 SGDLS and CDR2 YYNGEE. The entirety of the isolated RNA underwent reverse transcription, so expressed TCRB transcripts were sequenced. Each sample of naive, central memory or regulatory T cells had, on average, around 3.5 million reads. The repertoire was sequenced with immunoSEQ multiplex PCR; TCRdb's copy has only in-frame clones and lacks some. The table records about 340,000 clones, roughly 8% of them present only once. As regards this clone: Its antigen remains unknown.

Sequences were obtained from central memory CD4+ T cells from blood. V is TRBV9 and J is TRBJ2-3; the match to TRBD2 covers 9 bases. The receptor comes from a woman aged 18-30 years in good health. The CDR3 sequence: CASSVGSGRGDTQYF. The CDR3 DNA reads TGTGCCAGCAGCGTAGGTAGCGGGAGAGGAGATACGCAGTATTTT. The full variable domain, its missing parts supplied by reference TRBV9 and TRBJ2-3, is DSGVTQTPKHLITATGQRVTLRCSPRSGDLSVYWYQQSLDQGLQFLIQYYNGEERAKGNILERFSAQQFPDLHSELNLSSLELGDSALYFCASSVGSGRGDTQYFGPGTRLTVL.